This T cell receptor beta chain comes out of a study of blood T cell repertoires in COVID-19. Overall study context: There were acute and convalescent COVID-19 samples, and they came from the United States, Italy and Spain. T cells, B-cell-depleted T cells, or PBMCs supplied cDNA or gDNA.

As originally analysed: Estimation of nucleated cell counts relied on the amplification of reference gene primers. Libraries were prepared by immunoSEQ multiplex PCR; TCRdb keeps only in-frame clonotypes and omits some of them. That table gives V, J and clone size, and the DNA gave D and trimming. This sample has tens of thousands of clones, with roughly 90% found just once. Specimen: peripheral blood. This TCR derives from a human donor in a cohort sampled during active COVID-19.

CDR3 DNA: TGTGCCAGTAGTATAGGGACAGACGAAAGATACGAGCAGTACTTC. It specifies CASSIGTDERYEQYF. V is TRBV19 and J is TRBJ2-7; TRBD1 might be the D (6 bases). Trimming removed 1 base from V and 4 bases from J, with 14 bases in between. Germline V gene sequence: CDR1 LNHDA, CDR2 SQIVND (reference sequence). The CDR3 contains 15 residues. The full variable domain, in which reference TRBV19 and TRBJ2-7 provide the parts outside the CDR3, is DGGITQSPKYLFRKEGQNVTLSCEQNLNHDAMYWYRQDPGQGLRLIYYSQIVNDFQKGDIAEGYSVSREKKESFPLTVTSAQKNPTAFYLCASSIGTDERYEQYFGPGTRLTVT.